These 5 T cell receptor beta chains came from one sample sequenced in a study of blood T cell repertoires in COVID-19. Sequencing used immunoSEQ multiplex PCR; TCRdb keeps in-frame clones, though not all of them. The sample lists roughly 160,000 clones, roughly 87% seen once, with under 5% in the top ten. The sequenced sample was peripheral blood. Source of these receptors: a woman aged 60-75 years who had recovered from COVID-19.

The rearrangement links TRBV27 to TRBJ2-3; perhaps TRBD1 as D (5 bases). Deletions cut 4 bases from V and 5 bases from J, with 16 bases between. The CDR3 spans 15 residues. Per the germline V gene, CDR1 is MNHEY and CDR2 is SMNVEV (reference sequence). As DNA, the CDR3 is TGTGCCAGCAGTTACGTGGGGCAGGATGAAGATACGCAGTATTTT. Protein product: CASSYVGQDEDTQYF.

The chain recombines TRBV28 with TRBJ1-2, with D uncertain. The CDR3 extends over 12 amino acids. The V end was cut by 8 bases, the J end by 4 bases, with 11 bases between. Germline V CDR1 and CDR2: MDHEN, SYDVKM. The DNA for the CDR3 is TGTGCCAGCTACAAACTAGTCTATGGCTACACCTTC. It specifies CASYKLVYGYTF.

The chain carries TRBV28 and TRBJ1-2, with 10 bases identical to TRBD1. Germline CDR1 MDHEN, CDR2 SYDVKM. This CDR3 region has 15 residues. The J segment lost 5 bases and the V segment lost 6 bases, leaving 9 bases of the junction unmatched. The chain's CDR3 is CASRDVVGQGYGYTF. DNA for the CDR3: TGTGCCAGCAGGGACGTGGTGGGACAGGGGTATGGCTACACCTTC.

CDR3 sequence: CASSLGGANYNSPLHF. CDR3 nucleotide sequence: TGTGCCAGCAGTTTAGGGGGGGCAAACTATAATTCACCCCTCCACTTT. The chain has TRBV28 and TRBJ1-6; D might be TRBD1 (6 bases). V lost 2 bases to trimming and J lost 3 bases, with 11 bases between them. The germline V gene encodes CDR1 MDHEN and CDR2 SYDVKM. The CDR3 runs to 16 residues.

The chain has TRBV19 and TRBJ1-2; D gene unclear. The germline V and J ends were trimmed by 4 bases and 6 bases, with 12 bases remaining between them. The germline V gene has CDR1 LNHDA and CDR2 SQIVND (reference sequence). This CDR3 has 13 residues. The CDR3: CASSTGSAHGYTF. The CDR3 region has the DNA TGTGCCAGTAGTACCGGGTCTGCGCATGGCTACACCTTC.